One sample yielded the 9 T cell receptor beta chains listed below, sequenced in a study of shared clonotypes between healthy human individuals. Sequencing was performed with immunoSEQ multiplex PCR; in TCRdb, only in-frame clones are kept and a portion is missing. The sample has under 1,100,000 clones, about 70% seen once. Sequenced: memory CD4+ T cells sorted from blood. Subset denoted: CD45RA-negative fraction. Receptor source: a man between 18 and 29 years old in good health.

The gene calls are TRBV9 and TRBJ2-6; D unclear. Trimming cost V 0 bases and J 3 bases, with 4 bases left between them. Germline loops: CDR1 SGDLS, CDR2 YYNGEE. The length of the CDR3 is 14 residues. CDR3 sequence (DNA): TGTGCCAGCAGCGTAGAATATGGGGCCAACGTCCTGACTTTC. This encodes CASSVEYGANVLTF.

The rearrangement links TRBV6-5 to TRBJ2-7, with 9 bases lining up with TRBD1. CDR1 is MNHEY, CDR2 SVGAGI, per germline. V lost 3 bases to trimming and J lost 4 bases; unmatched junction nucleotides: 4. The CDR3 is 14 amino acids. The CDR3 protein is CASSYGQGYYEQYF. The CDR3, as DNA: TGTGCCAGCAGTTATGGACAGGGGTATTACGAGCAGTACTTC.

V and J are TRBV19 and TRBJ1-1; D might be TRBD1 (6 bases). The germline V gene encodes CDR1 LNHDA and CDR2 SQIVND (reference sequence). This CDR3 has 14 amino acids. Trimming pared 5 bases from V and 4 bases from J, leaving 14 bases between. Here the CDR3 DNA reads TGTGCCAGTAGTGAACTGGAAGGGGGCACTGAAGCTTTCTTT. Amino acids: CASSELEGGTEAFF.

The chain employs TRBV10-3 and TRBJ2-3; the match to TRBD2 covers 10 bases. With V trimmed by 6 bases and J by 4 bases, 7 bases remained unmatched. Per the germline V gene, CDR1 is ENHRY and CDR2 is SYGVKD. The CDR3 has 15 amino acids. The CDR3 spells CAIRASGSLADTQYF. The CDR3 DNA follows: TGTGCCATCAGGGCTAGCGGGAGTCTTGCAGATACGCAGTATTTT.

V and J are TRBV7-6 and TRBJ1-5; D gene ambiguous. With 5 bases removed from V and 0 bases from J, the gap between germline ends came to 14 bases. Germline V gene data show CDR1 as SGHVS and CDR2 as FNYEAQ. The CDR3 runs to 16 residues. The DNA for the CDR3 is TGTGCCAGCAGCGCGGGAGCTGGGTATAGCAATCAGCCCCAGCATTTT. It translates to CASSAGAGYSNQPQHF.

About this clone itself: A much larger clone lies one base from this, so it may be a read error. The V call is TRBV14, the J call TRBJ2-5; D uncertain. Germline V gene sequence: CDR1 SGHDN, CDR2 FVKESK. The CDR3 has 11 residues. Trimming left V 4 bases short and J 1 base short, with 1 base between. The CDR3 here is CASSLQETQYF. DNA of the CDR3: TGTGCCAGCAGCCTCCAAGAGACCCAGTACTTC.

This chain links TRBV18 with TRBJ2-1; D gene uncertain. Germline CDR1 KGHSH, CDR2 LQKENI. The CDR3 consists of 16 residues. V lost 1 base and J 0 bases, leaving 10 bases between the germline ends. CDR3 DNA sequence: TGTGCCAGCTCACCACGGCAACAAATCTCCTACAATGAGCAGTTCTTC. Its translation: CASSPRQQISYNEQFF.

V is TRBV9 and J is TRBJ1-2, with 10 nucleotides matching TRBD1. The V gene end was trimmed by 5 bases and the J gene end by 4 bases; junction bases not matched to a gene: 2. This CDR3 comprises 13 residues. Germline V gives CDR1 SGDLS, CDR2 YYNGEE. CDR3 nucleotide sequence: TGTGCCAGCAGGGACAGGGGGTCCTATGGCTACACCTTC. It yields the protein CASRDRGSYGYTF.

Concerning this clone itself: A clone one base away is much larger, so this may be a read error. This chain uses TRBV7-2 with TRBJ2-7; D not resolved. The germline V and J ends were trimmed by 1 base and 2 bases, with 3 bases remaining between them. Germline assignment: CDR1 SGHTA and CDR2 FQGNSA. The length of the CDR3 is 12 residues. DNA of the CDR3: TGTGCCAGCAGCTTAGAGGCCTACGAGCAGTACTTC. It is translated as CASSLEAYEQYF.